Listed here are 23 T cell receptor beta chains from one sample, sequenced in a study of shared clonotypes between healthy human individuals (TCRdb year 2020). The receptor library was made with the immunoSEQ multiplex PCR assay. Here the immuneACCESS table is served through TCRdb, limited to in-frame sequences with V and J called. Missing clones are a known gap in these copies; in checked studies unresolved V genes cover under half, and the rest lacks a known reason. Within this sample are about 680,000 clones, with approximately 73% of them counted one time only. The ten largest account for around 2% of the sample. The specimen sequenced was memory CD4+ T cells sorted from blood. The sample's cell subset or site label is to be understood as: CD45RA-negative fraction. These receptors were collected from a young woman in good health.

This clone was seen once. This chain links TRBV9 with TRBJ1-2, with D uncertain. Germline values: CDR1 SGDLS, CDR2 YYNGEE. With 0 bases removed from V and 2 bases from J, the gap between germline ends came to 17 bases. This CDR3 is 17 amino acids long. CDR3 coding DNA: TGTGCCAGCAGCGTAGTTCACGGCCGAACCGAAAACTATGGCTACACCTTC. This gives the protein CASSVVHGRTENYGYTF.

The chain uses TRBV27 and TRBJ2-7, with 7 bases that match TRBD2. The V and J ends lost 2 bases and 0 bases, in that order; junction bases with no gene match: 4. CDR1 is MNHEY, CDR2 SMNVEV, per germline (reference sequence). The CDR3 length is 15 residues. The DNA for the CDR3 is TGTGCCAGCAGTTTAGGGACTACCTACTCCTACGAGCAGTACTTC. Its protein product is CASSLGTTYSYEQYF.

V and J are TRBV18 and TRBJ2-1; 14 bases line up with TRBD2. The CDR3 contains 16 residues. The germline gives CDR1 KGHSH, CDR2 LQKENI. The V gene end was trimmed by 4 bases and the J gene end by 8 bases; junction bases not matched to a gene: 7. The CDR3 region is CASSRSGLAGADEQFF. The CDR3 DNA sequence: TGTGCCAGCTCACGCTCGGGACTAGCGGGAGCTGATGAGCAGTTCTTC.

CDR3 nucleotides: TGCGCCAGCAGCCAGGGGGTAGGCACTGAAGCTTTCTTT. This codes for CASSQGVGTEAFF. J is TRBJ1-1 and V is TRBV5-1; 7 positions match TRBD1. V dropped 4 bases and J dropped 4; count of bases not matched to a gene: 4. This CDR3 contains 13 residues. The germline gives CDR1 SGHRS, CDR2 YFSETQ.

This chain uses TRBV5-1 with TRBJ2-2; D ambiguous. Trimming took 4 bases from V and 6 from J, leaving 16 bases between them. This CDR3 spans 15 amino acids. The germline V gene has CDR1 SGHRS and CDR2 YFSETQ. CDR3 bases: TGCGCCAGCAGCCAAGGGCAAAGTTGGTCCGGGGAGCTGTTTTTT. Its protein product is CASSQGQSWSGELFF.

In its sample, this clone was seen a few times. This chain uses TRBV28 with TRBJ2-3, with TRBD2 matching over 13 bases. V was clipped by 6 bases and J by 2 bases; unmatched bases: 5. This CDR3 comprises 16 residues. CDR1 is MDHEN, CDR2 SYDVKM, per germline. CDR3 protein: CASRLLAGGDTDTQYF. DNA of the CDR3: TGTGCCAGCAGACTACTAGCGGGAGGGGACACAGATACGCAGTATTTT.

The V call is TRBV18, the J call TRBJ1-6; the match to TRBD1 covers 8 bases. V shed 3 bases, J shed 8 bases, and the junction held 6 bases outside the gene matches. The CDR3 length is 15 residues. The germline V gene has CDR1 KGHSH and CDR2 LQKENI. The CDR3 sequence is CASSPWDRIHSPLHF. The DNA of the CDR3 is TGTGCCAGCTCACCTTGGGACAGGATCCATTCACCCCTCCACTTT.

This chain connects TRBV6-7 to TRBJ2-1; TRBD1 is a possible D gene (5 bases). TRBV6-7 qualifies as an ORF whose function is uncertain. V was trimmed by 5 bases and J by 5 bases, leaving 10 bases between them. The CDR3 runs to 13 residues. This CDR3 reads CASSKDSHNEQFF. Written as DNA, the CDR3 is TGTGCCAGCAGTAAAGACAGCCACAATGAGCAGTTCTTC.

CDR3 amino acids: CASSYPENEQFF. The CDR3 DNA reads as TGTGCCAGTAGTTACCCGGAGAATGAGCAGTTCTTC. This chain connects TRBV19 to TRBJ2-1; D gene ambiguous. The CDR3 runs 12 residues. Germline loops: CDR1 LNHDA, CDR2 SQIVND (reference sequence). Between the trimmed V and J ends, which lost 5 bases and 7 bases, there was a span of 9 bases.

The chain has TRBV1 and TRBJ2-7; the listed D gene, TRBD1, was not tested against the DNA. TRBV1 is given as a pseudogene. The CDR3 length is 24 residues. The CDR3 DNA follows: TGCACCAGCAGCCAACCGAAGGACAGGGAGGACCAGCGCGGACATCTTGGGCGTACTTGCGAGCAGTACTTC. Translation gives CTSSQPKDREDQRGHLGRTCEQYF.

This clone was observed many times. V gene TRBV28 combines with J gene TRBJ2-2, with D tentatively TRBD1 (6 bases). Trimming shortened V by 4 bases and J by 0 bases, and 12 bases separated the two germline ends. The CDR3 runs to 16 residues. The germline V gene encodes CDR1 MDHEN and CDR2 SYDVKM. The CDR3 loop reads CASSSTGLTNTGELFF. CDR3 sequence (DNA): TGTGCCAGCAGTTCGACAGGCCTCACGAACACCGGGGAGCTGTTTTTT. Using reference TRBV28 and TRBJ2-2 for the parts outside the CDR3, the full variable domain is DVKVTQSSRYLVKRTGEKVFLECVQDMDHENMFWYRQDPGLGLRLIYFSYDVKMKEKGDIPEGYSVSREKKERFSLILESASTNQTSMYLCASSSTGLTNTGELFFGEGSRLTVL.

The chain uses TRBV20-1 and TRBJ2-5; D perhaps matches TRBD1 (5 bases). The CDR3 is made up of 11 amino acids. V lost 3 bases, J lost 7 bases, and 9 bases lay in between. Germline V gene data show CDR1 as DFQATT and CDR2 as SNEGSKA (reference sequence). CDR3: CSASRGTTQYF. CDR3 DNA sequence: TGCAGTGCTAGTAGGGGTACGACCCAGTACTTC.

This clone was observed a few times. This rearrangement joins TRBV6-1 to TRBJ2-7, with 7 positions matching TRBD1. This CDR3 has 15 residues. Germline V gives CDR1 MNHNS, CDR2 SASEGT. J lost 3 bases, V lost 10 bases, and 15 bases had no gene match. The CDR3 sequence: CATTPERGRFYEQYF. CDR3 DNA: TGTGCCACGACTCCGGAGAGGGGGCGCTTCTACGAGCAGTACTTC.

In DNA form, the CDR3 reads TGCAGCGTCCCCGGTGGAGGTAGTAGGTCCTACAATGAGCAGTTCTTC. It encodes CSVPGGGSRSYNEQFF. The J gene is TRBJ2-1, the V gene TRBV29-1, with a weak D call TRBD2 (5 bases). Trimming took off 6 bases at V and 1 base at J, with 19 bases between the two ends. Germline V CDR1 and CDR2: SQVTM, ANQGSEA. This CDR3 region has 16 residues.

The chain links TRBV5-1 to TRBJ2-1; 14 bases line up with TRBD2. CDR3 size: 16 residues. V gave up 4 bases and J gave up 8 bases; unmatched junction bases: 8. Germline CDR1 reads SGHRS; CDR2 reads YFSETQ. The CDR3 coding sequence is TGCGCCAGCAGCCCGACCGGGACTAGCGGGAGCGATGAGCAGTTCTTC. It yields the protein CASSPTGTSGSDEQFF.

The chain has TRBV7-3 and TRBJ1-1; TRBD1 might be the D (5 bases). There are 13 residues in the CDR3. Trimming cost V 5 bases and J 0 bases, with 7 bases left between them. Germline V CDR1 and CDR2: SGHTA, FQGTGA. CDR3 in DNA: TGTGCCAGCAGCCGACAGTTGAACACTGAAGCTTTCTTT. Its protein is CASSRQLNTEAFF.

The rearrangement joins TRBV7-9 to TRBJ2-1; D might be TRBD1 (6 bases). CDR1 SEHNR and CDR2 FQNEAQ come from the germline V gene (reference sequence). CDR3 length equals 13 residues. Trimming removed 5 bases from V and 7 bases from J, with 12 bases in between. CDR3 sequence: CASSPTGRNEQFF. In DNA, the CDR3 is TGTGCCAGCAGCCCTACAGGGAGAAATGAGCAGTTCTTC.

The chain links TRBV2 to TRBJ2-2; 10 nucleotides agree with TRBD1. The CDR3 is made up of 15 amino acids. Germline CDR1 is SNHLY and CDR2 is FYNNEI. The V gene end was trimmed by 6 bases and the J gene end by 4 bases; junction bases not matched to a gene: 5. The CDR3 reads CASSRQGASTGELFF. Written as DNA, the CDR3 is TGTGCCAGCAGCAGACAGGGGGCTAGCACCGGGGAGCTGTTTTTT.

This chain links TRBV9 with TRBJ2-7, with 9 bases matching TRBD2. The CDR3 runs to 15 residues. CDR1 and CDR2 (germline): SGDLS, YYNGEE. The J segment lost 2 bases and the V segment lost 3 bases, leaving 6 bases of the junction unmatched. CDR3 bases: TGTGCCAGCAGCGCCCACGCGGGAGGGCCCTACGAGCAGTACTTC. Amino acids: CASSAHAGGPYEQYF.

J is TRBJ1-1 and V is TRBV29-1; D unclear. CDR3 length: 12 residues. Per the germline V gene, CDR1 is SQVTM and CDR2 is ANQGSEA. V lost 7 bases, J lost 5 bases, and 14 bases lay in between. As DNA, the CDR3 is TGCAGCGCCCGAAGGACGGATACTGAAGCTTTCTTT. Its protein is CSARRTDTEAFF. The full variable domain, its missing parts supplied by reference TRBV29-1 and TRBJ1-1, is SAVISQKPSRDICQRGTSLTIQCQVDSQVTMMFWYRQQPGQSLTLIATANQGSEATYESGFVIDKFPISRPNLTFSTLTVSNMSPEDSSIYLCSARRTDTEAFFGQGTRLTVV.

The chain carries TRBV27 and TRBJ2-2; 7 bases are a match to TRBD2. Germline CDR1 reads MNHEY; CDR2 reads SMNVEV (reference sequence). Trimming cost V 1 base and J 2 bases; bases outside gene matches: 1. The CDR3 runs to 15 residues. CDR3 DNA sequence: TGTGCCAGCAGTTTATTAGCGGGTAACACCGGGGAGCTGTTTTTT. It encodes CASSLLAGNTGELFF.

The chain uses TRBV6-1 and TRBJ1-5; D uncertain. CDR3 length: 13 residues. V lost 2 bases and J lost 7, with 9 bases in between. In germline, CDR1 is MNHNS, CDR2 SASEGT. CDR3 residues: CASSERDTQPQHF. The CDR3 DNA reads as TGTGCCAGCAGTGAAAGGGATACGCAGCCCCAGCATTTT.

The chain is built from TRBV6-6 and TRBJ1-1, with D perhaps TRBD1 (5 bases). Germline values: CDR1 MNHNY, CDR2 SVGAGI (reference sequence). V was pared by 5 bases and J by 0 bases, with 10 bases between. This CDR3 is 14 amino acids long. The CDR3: CASSVQALNTEAFF. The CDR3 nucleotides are TGTGCCAGCAGTGTACAGGCTCTGAACACTGAAGCTTTCTTT.